The clone carrying this T cell receptor beta chain was recorded at least ten times. This sample is drawn from a study of molecular identifiers for immune sequencing clone quantification. TCRdb recomputed calls from the PCR reads with MiXCR, one row per CDR3 protein. This table holds about 300,000 distinct CDR3 sequences, 20% to 25% found once. With RNA at 10%, 30% or 50%, naive CD8 libraries came from roughly 20,000 to 1,000,000 sorted cells. CDR1 is SQVTM, CDR2 ANQGSEA, per germline. The CDR3 runs 15 residues. The ends lost 2 bases at V and 4 bases at J; junction bases unmatched: 9. The clonotype originates from a human donor in good health. Some libraries in this study had Jurkat cell RNA spiked in. The specimen sequenced was naive CD8+ T cells from blood, with Jurkat cell RNA spiked in. Subset specified: FACS-sorted CD8+CD4-CCR7+CD45RA+ naive T cells. The chain employs TRBV29-1 and TRBJ2-7; 9 bases agree with TRBD1. This CDR3 reads CSVETGTGLMYEQYF. The DNA for the CDR3 is TGCAGCGTTGAAACCGGGACAGGGTTGATGTACGAGCAGTACTTC.